These 24 T cell receptor beta chains were all obtained from the same sample, sequenced in a study of kidney transplant recipient with SARS-CoV-2 infection (TCRdb year 2021). The data were produced on an Illumina MiSeq. The public reads were quality trimmed at Q25 with fastp and then assembled into clones with MiXCR by TCRdb, keeping productive beta chains. Every CDR3 protein is listed once, alongside the most common genes and DNA of its rows. The sample yields some 220,000 distinct CDR3 sequences; 29% were counted once. In total, the top ten clones hold roughly 7% of the sample. The time point label here, explained by the study, means: pre-pandemic baseline sample and day 111 after first positive SARS-CoV-2 test. Sequences were derived from a blood sample, sampled at baseline and between days 110 and 120 from a kidney transplant recipient. These receptors were taken from a male patient between 25 and 39 years old who had COVID-19 and was a kidney transplant recipient. In patients who had a transplant, some T cells may come from the graft donor.

This clonotype was detected only a few times. The chain recombines TRBV11-2 with TRBJ2-1; TRBD2 agrees at 12 bases. J lost 6 bases, V lost 1 base, and 4 bases had no gene match. In germline, CDR1 is SGHAT, CDR2 FQNNGV. The CDR3 loop spans 16 amino acids. CDR3 in amino acids: CASSLARLAGVNEQFF. The CDR3 DNA follows: TGTGCCAGCAGCTTAGCAAGACTAGCGGGGGTCAATGAGCAGTTCTTC.

The chain has TRBV5-3 and TRBJ1-2, with D unclear. TRBV5-3 qualifies as an ORF whose function is uncertain. This CDR3 is built from 16 residues. Trimming left V 7 bases short and J 4 bases short, with 23 bases between. The CDR3 reads CARLYIVVRKTYGYTF. The CDR3 DNA is TGTGCCAGATTGTATATAGTGGTGAGAAAGACCTATGGCTACACCTTC.

The sample holds one count of this clonotype. A much larger clone sits a single nucleotide away, making a read error possible. The chain employs TRBV7-6 and TRBJ1-2, with D hard to call. Germline assignment: CDR1 SGHVS and CDR2 FNYEAQ. With 5 bases removed from V and 6 bases from J, the gap between germline ends came to 25 bases. This CDR3 contains 17 residues. For the CDR3, the DNA is TGTGCCAGCAGCATATCTGTTGAATCTCGAAAGACCCATGGCTACACCTTC. It encodes CASSISVESRKTHGYTF.

Concerning this clonotype itself: A read error is the likely source, as a far larger clone sits one nucleotide away. The V and J genes are TRBV6-8 and TRBJ1-6; tentatively, D is TRBD1 (6 bases). CDR3 length: 15 residues. Trimming took off 7 bases at V and 9 bases at J, with 19 bases between the two ends. Germline V lookup: CDR1 MNHGY, CDR2 SAAAGT. In DNA, the CDR3 is TGTGCCAGCAAGGGGGAGCACCGATCGGGTTCACCCCTCCACTTT. Its translation is CASKGEHRSGSPLHF.

This clonotype was seen ten or more times. This chain uses TRBV5-1 with TRBJ1-2; D unclear. The germline V and J ends were trimmed by 7 bases and 4 bases, with 23 bases remaining between them. CDR1 and CDR2 (germline): SGHRS, YFSETQ. This CDR3 is 16 amino acids long. CDR3 DNA sequence: TGCGCCAGCTCGATTGCATCGGTTCGAAAGACCTATGGCTACACCTTC. As protein: CASSIASVRKTYGYTF. Variable domain in full (rest from reference TRBV5-1 and TRBJ1-2): KAGVTQTPRYLIKTRGQQVTLSCSPISGHRSVSWYQQTPGQGLQFLFEYFSETQRNKGNFPGRFSGRQFSNSRSEMNVSTLELGDSALYLCASSIASVRKTYGYTFGSGTRLTVV.

The V call is TRBV1, the J call TRBJ2-2. TRBV1 is a pseudogene locus. The CDR3 has 17 residues. CDR3 sequence: CTSSQEGRGSNTGELFF. Written as DNA, the CDR3 is TGCACCAGCAGCCAAGAAGGACGGGGTTCGAACACCGGGGAGCTGTTTTTT.

This clonotype was seen many times. The V gene is TRBV20-1, the J gene TRBJ1-2; D is perhaps TRBD1 (6 bases). Deletions cut 6 bases from V and 5 bases from J, with 16 bases between. Germline CDR1 DFQATT, CDR2 SNEGSKA (reference sequence). The CDR3 covers 13 residues. CDR3 sequence: CSAISAQGYGYTF. Written as DNA, the CDR3 is TGCAGTGCCATATCCGCACAGGGATATGGCTACACCTTC.

The genes are TRBV19 and TRBJ2-5; D remains ambiguous. Germline CDR1 reads LNHDA; CDR2 reads SQIVND (reference sequence). The V end was cut by 3 bases, the J end by 2 bases, with 13 bases between. This CDR3 has 15 residues. The CDR3 protein is CASSIVGNSQETQYF. CDR3 DNA: TGTGCCAGTAGTATCGTCGGCAACTCACAAGAGACCCAGTACTTC.

This clonotype was seen at least ten times. The genes are TRBV6-5 and TRBJ2-1; D remains unclear. Germline CDR1 is MNHEY and CDR2 is SVGAGI. The ends were cut back, 6 bases at V and 4 bases at J, with 4 bases in the middle. This CDR3 comprises 11 residues. Here the CDR3 reads CASRVYNEQFF. CDR3 bases: TGTGCCAGCAGAGTTTACAATGAGCAGTTCTTC.

This clonotype was seen at least ten times. The rearrangement joins TRBV25-1 to TRBJ1-2; no clear D gene. V was shortened by 5 bases and J by 4 bases, with 23 bases between the two germline ends. Germline CDR1 MGHDK, CDR2 SYGVNS. CDR3 length equals 17 residues. For the CDR3, the DNA is TGTGCCAGCAGTAGGATCGGAGAACTGGGAAAGACCTATGGCTACACCTTC. As protein: CASSRIGELGKTYGYTF.

In its sample, this clonotype was seen many times. The chain links TRBV4-1 to TRBJ1-5, with D possibly being TRBD1 (5 bases). CDR1 MGHRA and CDR2 YSYEKL come from the germline V gene. Trimming took 1 base from V and 7 from J, leaving 8 bases between them. The length of the CDR3 is 13 residues. CDR3 sequence reads: CASSQVEGQPQHF. The CDR3 DNA follows: TGCGCCAGCAGCCAAGTTGAGGGGCAGCCCCAGCATTTT.

This clonotype was found many times. The CDR3 loop reads CASSDFGGRGTGELFF. CDR3 in DNA: TGTGCCAGCAGTGACTTCGGCGGGAGGGGCACCGGGGAGCTGTTTTTT. The chain is built from TRBV6-4 and TRBJ2-2, with TRBD2 matching 9 bases. The CDR3 loop spans 16 amino acids. Germline lookup yields CDR1 MRHNA and CDR2 SNTAGT. V dropped 1 base and J dropped 4; count of bases not matched to a gene: 4.

This clonotype appeared many times. The rearrangement joins TRBV28 to TRBJ2-1; 11 bases line up with TRBD1. The CDR3 runs to 16 residues. Germline V gene data show CDR1 as MDHEN and CDR2 as SYDVKM. The junction had 3 bases not matched to a gene; V was cut back by 5 bases and J by 0 bases. CDR3 in amino acids: CASSRTGGNSYNEQFF. CDR3 in DNA: TGTGCCAGCAGTCGGACAGGGGGCAACTCCTACAATGAGCAGTTCTTC.

Points on this clonotype: The junction differs from germline at one of its ends, possibly a read error. This sequence joins TRBV10-1 and TRBJ1-2; no clear D. Germline CDR1 WNHNN, CDR2 SYGVQD (reference sequence). The CDR3 loop spans 17 amino acids. CDR3: CAGSSGLRSRKTYGYTF. In nucleotides, the CDR3 is TGCGCCGGCAGTAGTGGGCTAAGATCGCGAAAGACCTATGGCTACACCTTC.

This clonotype was seen at least ten times. The chain has TRBV7-2 and TRBJ1-2, with D unresolved. Trimming removed 4 bases from V and 4 bases from J, with 22 bases in between. The germline V gene has CDR1 SGHTA and CDR2 FQGNSA. This CDR3 contains 17 residues. The DNA for the CDR3 is TGTGCCAGCAGCTCACGTGTCAGAGACGGAAAGACCTATGGCTACACCTTC. Its translation: CASSSRVRDGKTYGYTF. Using reference TRBV7-2 and TRBJ1-2 for the parts outside the CDR3, the full variable domain is GAGVSQSPSNKVTEKGKDVELRCDPISGHTALYWYRQSLGQGLEFLIYFQGNSAPDKSGLPSDRFSAERTGGSVSTLTIQRTQQEDSAVYLCASSSRVRDGKTYGYTFGSGTRLTVV.

This clonotype was picked up many times. V and J are TRBV7-2 and TRBJ1-2; TRBD1 might be the D (5 bases). The length of the CDR3 is 13 residues. Germline V lookup: CDR1 SGHTA, CDR2 FQGNSA. V lost 7 bases and J 4 bases, leaving 13 bases between the germline ends. The CDR3 DNA follows: TGTGCCAGCACCACGGGACCGCCCTATGGCTACACCTTC. Translating it yields CASTTGPPYGYTF.

This clonotype was picked up many times. This chain links TRBV20-1 with TRBJ1-2; D unresolved. The V and J ends lost 4 bases and 4 bases respectively, with 22 bases between them. CDR1 is DFQATT, CDR2 SNEGSKA, per germline (reference sequence). This CDR3 has 16 residues. DNA of the CDR3: TGCAGTGCTATAGACGCGCTGTTTCGAAAGACCTATGGCTACACCTTC. It encodes CSAIDALFRKTYGYTF.

Concerning this clonotype itself: This may stem from a read error, because a much larger clone lies one nucleotide away. V and J are TRBV10-1 and TRBJ2-1, with D possibly matching TRBD2 (6 bases). V dropped 2 bases and J dropped 5 bases, with 16 bases sitting between them. Germline V CDR1 and CDR2: WNHNN, SYGVQD (reference sequence). CDR3 length: 16 residues. CDR3: CASSENPAGRNNEQFF. The CDR3, as DNA: TGCGCCAGCAGTGAGAATCCGGCAGGGAGGAACAATGAGCAGTTCTTC.

This clonotype was found many times. This chain joins TRBV7-2 and TRBJ1-2; 10 nucleotides agree with TRBD1. The trim removed 5 bases at V and 7 bases at J, leaving 7 bases unmatched. Germline CDR1 and CDR2: SGHTA and FQGNSA. CDR3 length equals 14 residues. The CDR3 region is CASSPRQGAVGYTF. The CDR3 coding sequence is TGTGCCAGCAGCCCCAGACAGGGGGCGGTTGGCTACACCTTC.

This clonotype was seen a few times. This chain connects TRBV7-7 to TRBJ1-2; no clear D gene. Trimming cost V 4 bases and J 4 bases, with 22 bases left between them. CDR3 length equals 17 residues. CDR1 and CDR2 from the germline V gene are SSHAT and FNYEAQ (reference sequence). CDR3 protein: CASSCVRKCRKTYGYTF. The DNA of the CDR3 is TGTGCCAGCAGCTGTGTTCGTAAGTGCCGAAAGACCTATGGCTACACCTTC.

This clonotype was observed many times. J is TRBJ2-5 and V is TRBV20-1; D is unresolved. Gene TRBJ2-7 matches the end of the DNA better, so the J call may be wrong. The germline gives CDR1 DFQATT, CDR2 SNEGSKA (reference sequence). The CDR3 is made up of 12 amino acids. CDR3 nucleotides: TGCAGTGCTAGAGAACAGTCCTACGAGCAGTACTTC. Its protein is CSAREQSYEQYF.

In its sample, this clonotype was seen many times. The chain links TRBV4-2 to TRBJ2-7, with D uncertain. The germline V and J ends were trimmed by 10 bases and 4 bases, with 11 bases remaining between them. The CDR3 length is 11 residues. The germline CDR1 and CDR2 sequences are LGHNA and YNFKEQ. CDR3 protein: CATGTGYEQYF. As DNA, the CDR3 is TGTGCCACCGGAACCGGATACGAGCAGTACTTC.

This clonotype was observed at least ten times. The chain combines TRBV7-9 with TRBJ1-2; D remains unclear. There are 17 residues in the CDR3. Per germline, CDR1 SEHNR and CDR2 FQNEAQ (reference sequence). V lost 5 bases to trimming and J lost 4 bases, with 23 bases between them. CDR3 sequence: CASSRKRYHGKTYGYTF. As DNA, the CDR3 is TGTGCCAGCAGCCGCAAGCGATACCATGGAAAGACCTATGGCTACACCTTC.

This clonotype was seen repeatedly, ten times or more. J is TRBJ1-2 and V is TRBV4-3; D call uncertain. Germline assignment: CDR1 LGHNA and CDR2 YSLEER. Deletions cut 2 bases from V and 4 bases from J, with 20 bases between. CDR3 length equals 17 residues. The CDR3 loop is CASSQWGGRRKTYGYTF. CDR3 coding DNA: TGCGCCAGCAGCCAATGGGGAGGACGTCGAAAGACCTATGGCTACACCTTC.